The next 10 T cell receptor beta chains were all read from a single sample in a study of cytomegalovirus exposure and HLA in healthy donors. The PCR had 60 Vbeta and 13 Jbeta primers. Repertoires were generated with immunoSEQ multiplex PCR, while TCRdb's copy carries only in-frame clones and drops some. Of over 120,000 clones detected, around 80% appear once; the ten largest clones hold about 2.5%. The specimen was PBMCs. The receptors originated from a man between 50 and 59 years old in good health and CMV-seronegative.

V is TRBV7-6 and J is TRBJ1-1, with D uncertain. V was cut by 4 bases and J by 0 bases, with 9 bases left in between. Germline CDR1 SGHVS, CDR2 FNYEAQ. The CDR3 covers 14 residues. The CDR3 protein is CASSSRMMNTEAFF. CDR3 DNA: TGTGCCAGCAGCTCTAGGATGATGAACACTGAAGCTTTCTTT. The full variable domain, with the rest looked up from reference TRBV7-6 and TRBJ1-1, is GAGVSQSPRYKVTKRGQDVALRCDPISGHVSLYWYRQALGQGPEFLTYFNYEAQQDKSGLPNDRFSAERPEGSISTLTIQRTEQRDSAMYRCASSSRMMNTEAFFGQGTRLTVV.

The J gene is TRBJ2-3, the V gene TRBV5-5; D gene ambiguous. CDR1 SGHKS and CDR2 YYEKEE come from the germline V gene (reference sequence). Trimming removed 5 bases from V and 4 bases from J, with 11 bases in between. The CDR3 runs to 13 residues. DNA for the CDR3: TGTGCCAGCAGTGAGTCTACGCCAGATACGCAGTATTTT. Its protein is CASSESTPDTQYF.

The V and J genes are TRBV11-2 and TRBJ1-5; D is ambiguous. This CDR3 is 16 amino acids long. CDR1 SGHAT and CDR2 FQNNGV come from the germline V gene. Between the trimmed V and J ends, which lost 1 base and 4 bases, there was a span of 14 bases. The CDR3 loop is CASSLGSGLRNQPQHF. Written as DNA, the CDR3 is TGTGCCAGCAGCTTAGGATCGGGTCTGCGGAATCAGCCCCAGCATTTT.

This chain links TRBV2 with TRBJ1-5; D is unclear. Between the trimmed V and J ends, which lost 5 bases and 5 bases, there was a span of 13 bases. The germline CDR1 and CDR2 sequences are SNHLY and FYNNEI. The CDR3 is made up of 14 amino acids. DNA of the CDR3: TGTGCCAGCAGTCCGGACGGGGATTATCAGCCCCAGCATTTT. The encoded protein is CASSPDGDYQPQHF.

The chain is built from TRBV4-1 and TRBJ2-1; 10 nucleotides match TRBD1. V was clipped by 1 base and J by 8 bases; unmatched bases: 2. The length of the CDR3 is 14 residues. Germline V gives CDR1 MGHRA, CDR2 YSYEKL. CDR3 in amino acids: CASSQGQGADEQFF. In DNA form, the CDR3 reads TGCGCCAGCAGCCAAGGACAGGGGGCGGATGAGCAGTTCTTC.

This chain connects TRBV6-5 to TRBJ1-2; D call uncertain. Germline CDR1 and CDR2: MNHEY and SVGAGI. V was clipped by 5 bases and J by 3 bases, with 7 bases between them. The CDR3 contains 12 residues. CDR3 sequence: CASSQRDYGYTF. Written as DNA, the CDR3 is TGTGCCAGCAGTCAGCGTGACTATGGCTACACCTTC.

Remarks on this clone: Other DNA sequences of this sample code for an identical CDR3. The gene calls are TRBV19 and TRBJ2-7; 7 bases line up with TRBD1. This CDR3 spans 14 amino acids. The germline CDR1 and CDR2 sequences are LNHDA and SQIVND (reference sequence). Unmatched junction bases numbered 1, after V lost 1 base and J lost 1 base. The CDR3 DNA sequence: TGTGCCAGTAGTATAGCGGGACAGTCCTACGAGCAGTACTTC. Encoded protein: CASSIAGQSYEQYF.

The chain joins TRBV19 to TRBJ1-5; possibly TRBD1 for D (5 bases). Germline V gene lookup returns CDR1 LNHDA and CDR2 SQIVND (reference sequence). The CDR3 loop spans 16 amino acids. V was pared by 0 bases and J by 3 bases, with 12 bases between. The CDR3 coding sequence is TGTGCCAGTAGTATAGATCTATCCAGGGTCAATCAGCCCCAGCATTTT. Encoded protein: CASSIDLSRVNQPQHF.

In this sample, this clone turned up once. A read error may produce the germline difference seen at one junction end. The rearrangement uses TRBV7-7 and TRBJ2-7; 9 positions agree with TRBD1. The last part of the DNA fits TRBJ2-1 better; the J call may be wrong. This CDR3 is built from 16 residues. CDR1 and CDR2 from the germline V gene are SSHAT and FNYEAQ (reference sequence). The CDR3 is CASSFEDRGAYNEQFF. The CDR3 nucleotides are TGTGCTAGCAGCTTCGAGGACAGGGGCGCCTACAATGAGCAGTTCTTC.

This clone was seen only a few times. The chain carries TRBV4-2 and TRBJ1-2; D possibly corresponds to TRBD1 (6 bases). The CDR3 has 11 residues. CDR1 LGHNA and CDR2 YNFKEQ come from the germline V gene. The V gene lost 5 bases and the J gene lost 7 bases, with 8 bases spanning the gap. The DNA of the CDR3 is TGTGCCAGCAGCGAGGGGGTTGGCTACACCTTC. Encoded protein: CASSEGVGYTF.